The sequence of this T cell receptor beta chain was determined in a study of graft-versus-host responses after intestinal transplantation. The data were produced by immunoSEQ multiplex PCR, yet TCRdb's version contains in-frame clones alone and is incomplete. The table lists under 8,000 clones, around 97% of them singletons. Germline-derived CDR1 and CDR2 are LNHDA and SQIVND (reference sequence). The CDR3 sequence is 14 residues long. The V gene lost 5 bases and the J gene lost 4 bases, with 14 bases spanning the gap. The receptor comes from a human patient who received an intestinal transplant, so some T cells may come from the graft donor. Sequences were derived from PBMCs, sampled 23 days after intestinal transplant. V and J are TRBV19 and TRBJ1-1; D remains unclear. The CDR3, as DNA: TGTGCCAGTAGTTTCGGCACTCTTGCCACTGAAGCTTTCTTT. Its protein product is CASSFGTLATEAFF.